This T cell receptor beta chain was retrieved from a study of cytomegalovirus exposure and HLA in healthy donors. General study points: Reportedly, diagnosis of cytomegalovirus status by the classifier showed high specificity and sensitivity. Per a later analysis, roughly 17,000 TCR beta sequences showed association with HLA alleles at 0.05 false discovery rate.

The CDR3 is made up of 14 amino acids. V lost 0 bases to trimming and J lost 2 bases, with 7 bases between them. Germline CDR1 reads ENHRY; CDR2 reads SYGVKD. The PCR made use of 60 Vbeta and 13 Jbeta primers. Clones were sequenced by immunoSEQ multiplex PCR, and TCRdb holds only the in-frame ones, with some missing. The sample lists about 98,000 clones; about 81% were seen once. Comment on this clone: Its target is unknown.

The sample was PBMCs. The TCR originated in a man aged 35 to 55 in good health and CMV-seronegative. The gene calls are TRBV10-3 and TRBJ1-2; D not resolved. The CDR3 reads CAISESGRNYGYTF. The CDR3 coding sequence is TGTGCCATCAGTGAGTCGGGCCGGAACTATGGCTACACCTTC.